These 10 T cell receptor beta chains share one sample of origin, sequenced in a study of OX40 agonist ivuxolimab in advanced cancers. The data were produced by immunoSEQ multiplex PCR, yet TCRdb's version contains in-frame clones alone and is incomplete. The table lists 60,000 or so clones, about nine tenths of them singletons. Material: CD4+ or CD8+ T cells sorted from blood, obtained in a trial of the OX40 agonist ivuxolimab. The receptor set was obtained from an adult with an advanced solid tumor such as melanoma, head and neck, liver or kidney cancer.

The chain uses TRBV14 and TRBJ1-4; D is undetermined. V lost 1 base and J lost 14, with 20 bases in between. Germline V gene lookup returns CDR1 SGHDN and CDR2 FVKESK. The CDR3 sequence is 15 residues long. The CDR3 nucleotides are TGTGCCAGCAGCCAAGCGGGTCGACAAGGCCGCATCCTGTTTTTT. Protein: CASSQAGRQGRILFF.

CDR3 DNA: TGCGCCAGCAGTGATATTGCGGGACTAGCGGGAGTTACGGCCTACGAGCAGTACTTC. Its protein is CASSDIAGLAGVTAYEQYF. The V gene is TRBV10-2, the J gene TRBJ2-7; 14 bases agree with TRBD2. The V gene end was trimmed by 3 bases and the J gene end by 2 bases; junction bases not matched to a gene: 12. The CDR3 contains 19 residues. The germline gives CDR1 WSHSY, CDR2 SAAADI.

This CDR3 is CAWSGTPAGANVLTF. For the CDR3, the DNA is TGTGCCTGGAGTGGGACCCCTGCCGGGGCCAACGTCCTGACTTTC. V and J are TRBV30 and TRBJ2-6; D not resolved. CDR3 length equals 15 residues. V was pared by 1 base and J by 4 bases, with 11 bases between. Germline V gene lookup returns CDR1 GTSNPN and CDR2 SVGIG (reference sequence). Complete variable domain (other parts from reference TRBV30 and TRBJ2-6): SQTIHQWPATLVQPVGSPLSLECTVEGTSNPNLYWYRQAAGRGLQLLFYSVGIGQISSEVPQNLSASRPQDRQFILSSKKLLLSDSGFYLCAWSGTPAGANVLTFGAGSRLTVL.

J is TRBJ2-5 and V is TRBV10-3, with 10 bases that match TRBD2. This CDR3 is built from 15 residues. V gave up 7 bases and J gave up 2 bases; unmatched junction bases: 7. Germline V gene data show CDR1 as ENHRY and CDR2 as SYGVKD. For the CDR3, the DNA is TGTGCCATCAACTCGGGACTAGCGCATCAAGAGACCCAGTACTTC. Translated: CAINSGLAHQETQYF.

The genes are TRBV27 and TRBJ2-5; D is undetermined. CDR3 length equals 13 residues. Trimming removed 5 bases from V and 4 bases from J, with 11 bases in between. CDR1 and CDR2 from the germline V gene are MNHEY and SMNVEV (reference sequence). The CDR3 DNA reads TGTGCCAGCAGTCCATACAGAGGAGAGACCCAGTACTTC. Translated: CASSPYRGETQYF.

The chain couples TRBV27 to TRBJ2-2, with 7 bases identical to TRBD1. The trim removed 2 bases at V and 5 bases at J, leaving 5 bases unmatched. Germline CDR1 reads MNHEY; CDR2 reads SMNVEV (reference sequence). The CDR3 runs 15 residues. CDR3 amino acids: CASSLARGTTGELFF. The CDR3 nucleotides are TGTGCCAGCAGTTTAGCCAGGGGGACAACCGGGGAGCTGTTTTTT.

This chain joins TRBV7-3 and TRBJ2-2, with TRBD1 matching over 10 bases. Germline V CDR1 and CDR2: SGHTA, FQGTGA. The CDR3 totals 14 residues. J gave up 1 base and V 9 bases, and 2 bases lay outside the gene matches. CDR3 sequence: CASRDRGNTGELFF. The CDR3 DNA is TGTGCCAGTCGGGACAGGGGGAACACCGGGGAGCTGTTTTTT. The whole variable domain, filled in from reference TRBV7-3 and TRBJ2-2, reads GAGVSQTPSNKVTEKGKYVELRCDPISGHTALYWYRQSLGQGPEFLIYFQGTGAADDSGLPNDRFFAVRPEGSVSTLKIQRTERGDSAVYLCASRDRGNTGELFFGEGSRLTVL.

CDR3 DNA sequence: TGTGCCAGCTGGGACAGCTCCTACGAGCAGTACTTC. This sequence encodes CASWDSSYEQYF. V and J are TRBV6-5 and TRBJ2-7; 7 nucleotides match TRBD1. V shed 8 bases, J shed 0 bases, and the junction held 1 base outside the gene matches. This CDR3 is built from 12 residues. CDR1 and CDR2 from the germline V gene are MNHEY and SVGAGI.

The sample holds one count of this clone. The genes are TRBV4-1 and TRBJ1-1, with D maybe TRBD1 (5 bases). This CDR3 comprises 14 residues. In germline, CDR1 is MGHRA, CDR2 YSYEKL. V lost 8 bases and J lost 3, with 16 bases in between. This chain's CDR3 is CASSFPGGDTEAFF. CDR3 DNA sequence: TGCGCCAGCTCCTTTCCAGGAGGGGACACTGAAGCTTTCTTT.

V gene TRBV5-5 combines with J gene TRBJ1-1; the D is unclear. Germline V gene data show CDR1 as SGHKS and CDR2 as YYEKEE (reference sequence). This CDR3 is 13 amino acids long. Trimming took 0 bases from V and 3 from J, leaving 6 bases between them. Here the CDR3 DNA reads TGTGCCAGCAGCTTGGGACATTACACTGAAGCTTTCTTT. Protein: CASSLGHYTEAFF. Variable domain in full (rest from reference TRBV5-5 and TRBJ1-1): DAGVTQSPTHLIKTRGQQVTLRCSPISGHKSVSWYQQVLGQGPQFIFQYYEKEERGRGNFPDRFSARQFPNYSSELNVNALLLGDSALYLCASSLGHYTEAFFGQGTRLTVV.